Shown below are 28 T cell receptor beta chains from a single sample sequenced in a study of blood T cell repertoires in COVID-19. Assay used: immunoSEQ multiplex PCR; TCRdb lists only in-frame clones, some missing. The sample holds approximately 150,000 clones, approximately 80% seen once. Source material: peripheral blood. The receptors stem from a human donor in a cohort sampled during active COVID-19.

J is TRBJ2-3 and V is TRBV7-3; perhaps TRBD1 as D (6 bases). Trimming shortened V by 5 bases and J by 2 bases, and 14 bases separated the two germline ends. From germline, CDR1 is SGHTA and CDR2 FQGTGA. CDR3 size: 15 residues. Here the CDR3 DNA reads TGTGCCAGCAGCCGTCGAGGGGGAATCACAGATACGCAGTATTTT. Translating gives CASSRRGGITDTQYF.

Comment on this clone: The sample carries other DNA sequences with the same CDR3. The rearrangement joins TRBV27 to TRBJ1-2, with D hard to call. Trimming pared 6 bases from V and 5 bases from J, leaving 13 bases between. The CDR3 contains 13 residues. Germline V gene sequence: CDR1 MNHEY, CDR2 SMNVEV (reference sequence). The CDR3 protein is CASRSTEYYGYTF. CDR3 DNA sequence: TGTGCCAGCAGATCTACGGAGTATTATGGCTACACCTTC.

This clone was counted a single time. The chain joins TRBV19 to TRBJ2-2; possibly TRBD1 for D (6 bases). V shed 7 bases and J shed 3 bases, with 18 bases lying between them. The germline CDR1 and CDR2 sequences are LNHDA and SQIVND (reference sequence). This CDR3 comprises 16 residues. The CDR3 loop reads CASTSPGEGYTGELFF. The DNA for the CDR3 is TGTGCCAGTACATCGCCAGGGGAAGGGTACACCGGGGAGCTGTTTTTT.

This chain uses TRBV18 with TRBJ2-5, with 10 bases that match TRBD2. Germline CDR1 and CDR2: KGHSH and LQKENI. V lost 3 bases, J lost 3 bases, and 1 base stayed unmatched. This CDR3 contains 14 residues. The CDR3 DNA sequence: TGTGCCAGCTCACCCGGACTAGCGGAAGAGACCCAGTACTTC. Protein product: CASSPGLAEETQYF.

The chain employs TRBV5-1 and TRBJ1-5; 9 positions agree with TRBD1. Germline CDR1 and CDR2: SGHRS and YFSETQ. The V gene end was trimmed by 4 bases and the J gene end by 4 bases; junction bases not matched to a gene: 9. The CDR3 consists of 16 residues. CDR3 protein: CASSPGTGIRNQPQHF. DNA of the CDR3: TGCGCCAGCAGCCCCGGGACAGGGATTCGGAATCAGCCCCAGCATTTT.

V is TRBV2 and J is TRBJ1-2; the D is unclear. V was cut by 0 bases and J by 8 bases, with 19 bases left in between. The CDR3 consists of 16 residues. Looked up from germline, CDR1 is SNHLY and CDR2 is FYNNEI. CDR3: CASSEAAAVQSGGYTF. In DNA form, the CDR3 reads TGTGCCAGCAGTGAAGCCGCCGCCGTCCAGTCGGGAGGCTACACCTTC.

The V call is TRBV7-9, the J call TRBJ1-2; 8 nucleotides align to TRBD1. From germline, CDR1 is SEHNR and CDR2 FQNEAQ (reference sequence). CDR3 length: 13 amino acids. J was trimmed by 7 bases and V by 5 bases; bases with no gene match: 6. The DNA for the CDR3 is TGTGCCAGCAGCCCGGACAGGGAGTCTGGCTACACCTTC. It encodes CASSPDRESGYTF. The full variable domain, with the rest looked up from reference TRBV7-9 and TRBJ1-2, is DTGVSQNPRHKITKRGQNVTFRCDPISEHNRLYWYRQTLGQGPEFLTYFQNEAQLEKSRLLSDRFSAERPKGSFSTLEIQRTEQGDSAMYLCASSPDRESGYTFGSGTRLTVV.

CDR3 loop: CASSLDPTGFYGYTF. CDR3 DNA: TGTGCCAGCAGCTTAGACCCTACAGGGTTCTATGGCTACACCTTC. The rearrangement links TRBV7-2 to TRBJ1-2, with D tentatively TRBD1 (6 bases). The CDR3 has 15 residues. Per germline, CDR1 SGHTA and CDR2 FQGNSA. Trimming removed 1 base at V and 4 bases at J, with 13 bases between.

The rearrangement uses TRBV3-1 (or the pseudogene TRBV3-2) and TRBJ2-1; 8 positions agree with TRBD2. The length of the CDR3 is 18 residues. V gave up 2 bases and J gave up 4 bases; unmatched junction bases: 13. Germline loops: CDR1 LGHDT, CDR2 YNNKEL (reference sequence). The CDR3 spells CASSQPSPGGAGYNEQFF. The CDR3 DNA sequence: TGTGCCAGCAGCCAACCCTCCCCGGGGGGGGCGGGATACAATGAGCAGTTCTTC.

In this sample, this clone turned up a few times. CDR3: CASSPLELQPQHF. The DNA for the CDR3 is TGTGCCAGCTCACCACTCGAGCTTCAGCCCCAGCATTTT. V gene TRBV18 combines with J gene TRBJ1-5; no definite D call. Germline CDR1 reads KGHSH; CDR2 reads LQKENI. This CDR3 spans 13 amino acids. The V and J ends lost 1 base and 6 bases respectively, with 7 bases between them.

The chain recombines TRBV6-5 with TRBJ2-3; 9 bases map to TRBD2. This CDR3 has 14 amino acids. Looked up from germline, CDR1 is MNHEY and CDR2 is SVGAGI. Trimming at V came to 11 bases and at J to 5 bases, leaving 11 bases not matched to a gene. The CDR3 is CAANPSGKGDTQYF. The CDR3 region has the DNA TGTGCCGCTAACCCTAGCGGGAAGGGAGATACGCAGTATTTT.

As concerns this clone: This specimen includes other DNA sequences encoding the same CDR3. The chain has TRBV12-3 or TRBV12-4 and TRBJ1-5; D gene unclear. The CDR3 runs 12 residues. V lost 3 bases, J lost 5 bases, and 5 bases lay in between. Here the CDR3 reads CASSFSDQPQHF. The CDR3 region has the DNA TGTGCCAGCAGTTTTTCAGATCAGCCCCAGCATTTT.

J is TRBJ1-2 and V is TRBV28; 8 nucleotides align to TRBD1. The length of the CDR3 is 14 residues. Germline V gene lookup returns CDR1 MDHEN and CDR2 SYDVKM. Trimming cost V 8 bases and J 4 bases; bases outside gene matches: 9. Here the CDR3 reads CASGSRGPSYGYTF. Here the CDR3 DNA reads TGTGCCAGCGGCAGCAGGGGGCCTAGCTATGGCTACACCTTC.

The chain uses TRBV3-1 (or the pseudogene TRBV3-2) and TRBJ1-4; 7 positions match TRBD1. From germline, CDR1 is LGHDT and CDR2 YNNKEL (reference sequence). The CDR3 consists of 14 residues. V dropped 6 bases and J dropped 7; count of bases not matched to a gene: 8. CDR3: CASSQNGQVEKLFF. DNA of the CDR3: TGTGCCAGCAGTCAAAACGGACAGGTTGAAAAACTGTTTTTT.

This clone was counted at least ten times. The chain employs TRBV10-3 and TRBJ2-7; 7 bases map to TRBD1. Looked up from germline, CDR1 is ENHRY and CDR2 is SYGVKD. V shed 4 bases and J 2 bases; nucleotides not matched to a gene: 8. The CDR3 loop spans 15 amino acids. CDR3 in amino acids: CAISVTRDSPYEQYF. In DNA form, the CDR3 reads TGTGCCATCAGTGTAACCCGGGACAGCCCCTACGAGCAGTACTTC.

V is TRBV5-3 and J is TRBJ2-1; 10 bases are a match to TRBD2. TRBV5-3 is reported as an ORF; its role is uncertain. Germline trimming cut 0 bases from V and 7 bases from J; bases unmatched to any gene: 7. This CDR3 region has 16 residues. This CDR3 reads CARSLGAGGPVNEQFF. The CDR3 DNA reads as TGTGCCAGAAGCTTGGGAGCGGGAGGGCCGGTGAATGAGCAGTTCTTC.

V and J are TRBV19 and TRBJ2-1; 11 bases align to TRBD2. Germline CDR1 reads LNHDA; CDR2 reads SQIVND (reference sequence). With 7 bases clipped from V and 8 bases from J, the junction kept 7 bases outside the gene matches. CDR3 size: 14 residues. The CDR3 spells CASKLLAGVHEQFF. CDR3 sequence (DNA): TGTGCCAGTAAACTACTAGCGGGAGTCCATGAGCAGTTCTTC.

This clone was observed once. CDR3 protein: CASALPRGLNDGYTF. The DNA for the CDR3 is TGTGCCAGCGCCCTTCCTAGGGGGCTAAACGATGGCTACACCTTC. V gene TRBV7-9 combines with J gene TRBJ1-2; 7 bases align to TRBD1. The CDR3 contains 15 residues. Germline CDR1 reads SEHNR; CDR2 reads FQNEAQ (reference sequence). J gave up 6 bases and V 8 bases, and 15 bases lay outside the gene matches.

The chain uses TRBV28 and TRBJ1-1; TRBD1 matches 11 bases. CDR3 size: 14 residues. The germline V gene encodes CDR1 MDHEN and CDR2 SYDVKM. V was clipped by 6 bases and J by 12 bases; unmatched bases: 12. As DNA, the CDR3 is TGTGCCAGCAGCTCTAGACCGGGACAGGGGGTGCCTTTCTTT. Protein: CASSSRPGQGVPFF. The whole variable domain, remainder taken from reference TRBV28 and TRBJ1-1, is DVKVTQSSRYLVKRTGEKVFLECVQDMDHENMFWYRQDPGLGLRLIYFSYDVKMKEKGDIPEGYSVSREKKERFSLILESASTNQTSMYLCASSSRPGQGVPFFGQGTRLTVV.

This clone was counted between two and nine times. The chain links TRBV6-5 to TRBJ2-7; 8 nucleotides align to TRBD2. The trim removed 4 bases at V and 2 bases at J, leaving 7 bases unmatched. Germline values: CDR1 MNHEY, CDR2 SVGAGI. CDR3 length equals 15 residues. CDR3 coding DNA: TGTGCCAGCAGTTCTCACGGGGGGGTACCCTACGAGCAGTACTTC. It specifies CASSSHGGVPYEQYF.

The chain joins TRBV29-1 to TRBJ2-3, with 10 bases aligning to TRBD1. The CDR3 length is 14 residues. CDR1 SQVTM and CDR2 ANQGSEA come from the germline V gene. Trimming removed 7 bases from V and 2 bases from J; junction bases left unmatched: 6. The CDR3: CSAWGQGYTDTQYF. The DNA for the CDR3 is TGCAGCGCGTGGGGACAGGGGTACACAGATACGCAGTATTTT.

This clone is a singleton in its sample. The chain combines TRBV5-1 with TRBJ2-3, with D perhaps TRBD1 (6 bases). V was shortened by 3 bases and J by 0 bases, with 20 bases between the two germline ends. The CDR3 extends over 18 amino acids. CDR1 and CDR2 (germline): SGHRS, YFSETQ. The DNA of the CDR3 is TGCGCCAGCAGCTGGGGGCGGACAGCCGGCGTTAGCACAGATACGCAGTATTTT. It specifies CASSWGRTAGVSTDTQYF.

V usage is TRBV3-1 (or the pseudogene TRBV3-2) and J usage is TRBJ1-1; 7 nucleotides align to TRBD1. Germline V gene data show CDR1 as LGHDT and CDR2 as YNNKEL (reference sequence). The CDR3 extends over 14 amino acids. The V segment lost 1 base and the J segment 10 bases; nucleotides outside the gene matches: 9. The CDR3 coding sequence is TGTGCCAGCAGCCAAGCCGGGACAGCAAAACCAGCTTTCTTT. Protein sequence: CASSQAGTAKPAFF.

The chain combines TRBV30 with TRBJ1-5; TRBD1 matches 12 bases. The CDR3 spans 16 residues. V trimming: 0 bases; J trimming: 2 bases; junction bases outside the gene matches: 2. The germline CDR1 and CDR2 sequences are GTSNPN and SVGIG (reference sequence). The CDR3: CAWSVGTGGGNQPQHF. In DNA, the CDR3 is TGTGCCTGGAGTGTAGGGACAGGGGGCGGCAATCAGCCCCAGCATTTT.

The J gene is TRBJ2-5, the V gene TRBV7-8; 7 bases fit TRBD2. Unmatched junction bases numbered 13, after V lost 6 bases and J lost 0 bases. Germline-derived CDR1 and CDR2 are SGHVS and FQNEAQ. The CDR3 runs to 17 residues. CDR3 sequence: CASSELPRGGYQETQYF. The CDR3 DNA reads as TGTGCCAGCAGTGAACTTCCTAGGGGAGGGTACCAAGAGACCCAGTACTTC.

The chain has TRBV21-1 and TRBJ2-7; the table gives TRBD1 as D, unverified against the DNA. TRBV21-1 is listed as a pseudogene. This CDR3 comprises 16 residues. Here the CDR3 reads CASRTKGTGRANEQYF. DNA of the CDR3: TGTGCCAGCAGAACAAAGGGGACAGGCAGGGCGAACGAGCAGTACTTC.

The DNA for the CDR3 is TGTGCCAGCAGCGACTCCCGCAGGGCAGATACGCAGTATTTT. Translation: CASSDSRRADTQYF. V and J are TRBV9 and TRBJ2-3; perhaps TRBD1 as D (5 bases). CDR1 and CDR2 (germline): SGDLS, YYNGEE. The CDR3 spans 14 residues. The V gene lost 3 bases and the J gene lost 4 bases, with 12 bases spanning the gap. Full variable domain (rest looked up from reference TRBV9 and TRBJ2-3): DSGVTQTPKHLITATGQRVTLRCSPRSGDLSVYWYQQSLDQGLQFLIQYYNGEERAKGNILERFSAQQFPDLHSELNLSSLELGDSALYFCASSDSRRADTQYFGPGTRLTVL.

The V call is TRBV5-4, the J call TRBJ2-5, with D possibly TRBD1 on 5 matching bases. There are 16 residues in the CDR3. Germline assignment: CDR1 SGHNT and CDR2 YYREEE (reference sequence). The V end lost 0 bases, the J end lost 5 bases, and 17 bases lay between the germline ends. CDR3 residues: CASSLGHGRVGETQYF. In DNA, the CDR3 is TGTGCCAGCAGCTTGGGTCACGGCAGGGTGGGTGAGACCCAGTACTTC.